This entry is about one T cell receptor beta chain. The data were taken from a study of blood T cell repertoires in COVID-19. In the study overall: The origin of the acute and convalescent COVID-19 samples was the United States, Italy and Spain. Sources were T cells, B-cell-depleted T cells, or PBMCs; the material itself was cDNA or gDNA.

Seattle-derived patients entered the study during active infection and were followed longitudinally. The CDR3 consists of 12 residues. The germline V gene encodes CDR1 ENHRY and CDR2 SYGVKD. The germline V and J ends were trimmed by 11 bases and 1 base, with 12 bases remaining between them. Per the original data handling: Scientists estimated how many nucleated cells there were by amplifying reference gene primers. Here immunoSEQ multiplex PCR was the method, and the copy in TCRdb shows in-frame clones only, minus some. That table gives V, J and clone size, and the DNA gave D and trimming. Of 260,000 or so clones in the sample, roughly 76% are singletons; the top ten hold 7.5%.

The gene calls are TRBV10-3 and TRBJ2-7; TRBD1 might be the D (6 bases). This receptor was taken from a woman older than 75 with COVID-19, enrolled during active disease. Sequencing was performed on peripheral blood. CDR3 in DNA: TGTGCCGTCGGGACACTTTCCTACGAGCAGTACTTC. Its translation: CAVGTLSYEQYF.